The 30 T cell receptor beta chains presented below share a single source sample, sequenced in a study of cytomegalovirus exposure and HLA in healthy donors. The PCR used 60 Vbeta and 13 Jbeta primers. Sequencing used immunoSEQ multiplex PCR; TCRdb keeps in-frame clones, though not all of them. This sample has 90,000 to 120,000 clones, with 60% to 75% found just once. The specimen was PBMCs. The receptor set was obtained from a man aged 30 to 39 in good health and CMV-seronegative.

The chain carries TRBV7-3 and TRBJ2-6; no clear D gene. Germline assignment: CDR1 SGHTA and CDR2 FQGTGA. This CDR3 spans 16 amino acids. V was trimmed by 4 bases and J by 0 bases, leaving 10 bases between them. The CDR3 reads CASSSTPGSGANVLTF. In nucleotides, the CDR3 is TGTGCCAGCAGCTCGACCCCGGGCTCTGGGGCCAACGTCCTGACTTTC. The variable domain in full, completed from reference TRBV7-3 and TRBJ2-6, reads GAGVSQTPSNKVTEKGKYVELRCDPISGHTALYWYRQSLGQGPEFLIYFQGTGAADDSGLPNDRFFAVRPEGSVSTLKIQRTERGDSAVYLCASSSTPGSGANVLTFGAGSRLTVL.

CDR3 residues: CASSLAEFDSEETQYF. As DNA, the CDR3 is TGCGCCAGCAGCTTGGCCGAATTTGACTCGGAAGAGACCCAGTACTTC. J is TRBJ2-5 and V is TRBV5-1; no clear D. Per germline, CDR1 SGHRS and CDR2 YFSETQ. CDR3 size: 16 residues. V lost 0 bases to trimming and J lost 3 bases, with 15 bases between them.

The chain recombines TRBV2 with TRBJ1-1, with D possibly being TRBD1 (5 bases). The germline V gene has CDR1 SNHLY and CDR2 FYNNEI. V lost 8 bases and J 4 bases, leaving 17 bases between the germline ends. The CDR3 runs to 14 residues. CDR3 amino acids: CASRDFPGSTEAFF. The CDR3 DNA follows: TGTGCCAGCCGGGACTTCCCAGGGAGCACTGAAGCTTTCTTT.

This clone showed up just a few times. The gene calls are TRBV28 and TRBJ1-3; the D is unclear. The CDR3 is 14 residues long. Germline CDR1 MDHEN, CDR2 SYDVKM. Deletions cut 5 bases from V and 0 bases from J, with 8 bases between. CDR3 sequence reads: CASSVTSSGNTIYF. CDR3 DNA sequence: TGTGCCAGCAGTGTGACAAGCTCTGGAAACACCATATATTTT. Filled out from reference TRBV28 and TRBJ1-3, the complete variable domain reads DVKVTQSSRYLVKRTGEKVFLECVQDMDHENMFWYRQDPGLGLRLIYFSYDVKMKEKGDIPEGYSVSREKKERFSLILESASTNQTSMYLCASSVTSSGNTIYFGEGSWLTVV.

The chain joins TRBV7-3 to TRBJ2-2, with 9 positions matching TRBD2. The CDR3 is 15 amino acids. From germline, CDR1 is SGHTA and CDR2 FQGTGA. Trimming took 5 bases from V and 5 from J; bases not matched to a gene: 6. Here the CDR3 DNA reads TGTGCCAGCAGCCCCAGGACTAGCGAAACCGGGGAGCTGTTTTTT. Translation: CASSPRTSETGELFF.

The chain couples TRBV6-5 to TRBJ1-1, with 8 bases lining up with TRBD1. Losses at the gene ends were 2 bases for V and 1 base for J; bases not matched to a gene: 6. Germline-derived CDR1 and CDR2 are MNHEY and SVGAGI. The CDR3 is 16 amino acids. This CDR3 is CASSYASQGANTEAFF. DNA of the CDR3: TGTGCCAGCAGTTACGCCTCCCAGGGGGCGAACACTGAAGCTTTCTTT.

V and J are TRBV6-5 and TRBJ2-7, with unresolved D. The ends were cut back, 6 bases at V and 7 bases at J, with 10 bases in the middle. CDR1 is MNHEY and CDR2 is SVGAGI in the germline V gene. CDR3 length: 11 amino acids. CDR3 sequence (DNA): TGTGCCAGCAGCTCACTCTGTGAGCAGTACTTC. Protein: CASSSLCEQYF.

The chain carries TRBV5-1 and TRBJ2-7, with 9 bases identical to TRBD1. This CDR3 region has 16 residues. Germline V gene sequence: CDR1 SGHRS, CDR2 YFSETQ. With V trimmed by 1 base and J by 2 bases, 7 bases remained unmatched. CDR3 coding DNA: TGCGCCAGCAGCTTGTTTAAGGGACAGGGAACCTACGAGCAGTACTTC. Protein product: CASSLFKGQGTYEQYF.

Only a few counts were recorded for this clone. V is TRBV6-1 and J is TRBJ2-7; D possibly corresponds to TRBD2 (5 bases). This CDR3 comprises 14 residues. Looked up from germline, CDR1 is MNHNS and CDR2 is SASEGT. Deletions cut 6 bases from V and 5 bases from J, with 17 bases between. In DNA form, the CDR3 reads TGTGCCAGCAGCCGCCGGGAAGGCCATGACGAGCAGTACTTC. This sequence encodes CASSRREGHDEQYF.

V usage is TRBV11-2 and J usage is TRBJ1-5; 8 bases agree with TRBD1. Looked up from germline, CDR1 is SGHAT and CDR2 is FQNNGV. This CDR3 has 14 amino acids. V lost 4 bases to trimming and J lost 6 bases; unmatched junction nucleotides: 5. The CDR3 bases are TGTGCCAGCAGCTCCACAGGGGGACGTCAGCCCCAGCATTTT. Translating it yields CASSSTGGRQPQHF.

This clone was found a few times. CDR3 residues: CASSGLAGALNTQYF. The CDR3 DNA sequence: TGTGCCAGCAGCGGACTAGCGGGGGCGCTCAATACGCAGTATTTT. The chain combines TRBV9 with TRBJ2-3, with 12 bases that match TRBD2. Germline-derived CDR1 and CDR2 are SGDLS and YYNGEE. V shed 3 bases, J shed 7 bases, and the junction held 6 bases outside the gene matches. The CDR3 has 15 residues.

This clone was recorded a few times. The gene calls are TRBV7-8 and TRBJ1-1, with no clear D. Germline loops: CDR1 SGHVS, CDR2 FQNEAQ. There are 16 residues in the CDR3. Trimming took 5 bases from V and 2 from J, leaving 18 bases between them. CDR3 loop: CASSEGPGTVNTEAFF. In DNA, the CDR3 is TGTGCCAGCAGCGAAGGCCCGGGAACCGTTAACACTGAAGCTTTCTTT.

The V call is TRBV19, the J call TRBJ2-5; TRBD2 agrees at 11 bases. The tail of the sequence fits TRBJ2-7 better, so the J call may be wrong. Germline values: CDR1 LNHDA, CDR2 SQIVND (reference sequence). The length of the CDR3 is 16 residues. CDR3: CASSMPLPGLAVEQYF. For the CDR3, the DNA is TGTGCCAGTAGTATGCCTCTGCCGGGACTAGCGGTCGAGCAGTACTTC.

This clone turned up a few times. The V and J genes are TRBV2 and TRBJ2-4; 7 bases map to TRBD1. Trimming at V came to 6 bases and at J to 4 bases, leaving 9 bases not matched to a gene. Germline V gene lookup returns CDR1 SNHLY and CDR2 FYNNEI. This CDR3 region has 15 residues. Here the CDR3 reads CASRQDRLGKNIQYF. In nucleotides, the CDR3 is TGTGCCAGCAGACAGGACAGGCTGGGGAAAAACATTCAGTACTTC.

This chain joins TRBV19 and TRBJ1-1, with 7 bases identical to TRBD1. This CDR3 contains 15 residues. With V trimmed by 0 bases and J by 5 bases, 6 bases remained unmatched. CDR1 is LNHDA and CDR2 is SQIVND in the germline V gene (reference sequence). CDR3 sequence: CASSIDPGTVTEAFF. The CDR3 bases are TGTGCCAGTAGTATAGACCCCGGGACAGTGACTGAAGCTTTCTTT.

The chain combines TRBV4-1 with TRBJ1-6, with 7 bases identical to TRBD1. The CDR3 has 16 amino acids. Germline-derived CDR1 and CDR2 are MGHRA and YSYEKL. With 4 bases clipped from V and 8 bases from J, the junction kept 11 bases outside the gene matches. In nucleotides, the CDR3 is TGCGCCAGCAGCCTGCGGACAGGCGGTGATTATTCACCCCTCCACTTT. This gives the protein CASSLRTGGDYSPLHF.

The V call is TRBV27, the J call TRBJ2-5, with D hard to call. Looked up from germline, CDR1 is MNHEY and CDR2 is SMNVEV (reference sequence). The CDR3 is 14 amino acids. With 0 bases removed from V and 4 bases from J, the gap between germline ends came to 9 bases. The CDR3 sequence is CASSLSKRLETQYF. The CDR3 DNA is TGTGCCAGCAGTTTATCGAAGCGCTTAGAGACCCAGTACTTC.

The chain joins TRBV15 to TRBJ2-7; 8 bases are a match to TRBD1. The CDR3 spans 15 residues. Germline CDR1 reads LNHNV; CDR2 reads YYDKDF (reference sequence). J lost 5 bases, V lost 5 bases, and 11 bases had no gene match. The CDR3 DNA reads TGTGCCACCAGCGGAAAGGACAGGGCCCTCCACGAGCAGTACTTC. It codes for CATSGKDRALHEQYF.

This clone turned up a few times. The chain employs TRBV7-6 and TRBJ2-5, with TRBD2 matching over 13 bases. Germline CDR1 reads SGHVS; CDR2 reads FNYEAQ. The ends lost 1 base at V and 5 bases at J; junction bases unmatched: 10. There are 18 residues in the CDR3. The chain's CDR3 is CASSLVRTSGSIKETQYF. Written as DNA, the CDR3 is TGTGCCAGCAGCTTAGTCCGGACTAGCGGGAGTATAAAGGAGACCCAGTACTTC.

This clone appeared a few times. This chain links TRBV6-1 with TRBJ1-1, with 8 bases identical to TRBD1. CDR3 length: 14 residues. CDR1 and CDR2 from the germline V gene are MNHNS and SASEGT. Trimming cost V 6 bases and J 1 base; bases outside gene matches: 4. In DNA, the CDR3 is TGTGCCAGCAGGACAGGGGCCCCGAACACTGAAGCTTTCTTT. Residues: CASRTGAPNTEAFF.

The CDR3 reads CASGQGLDGYTF. CDR3 DNA sequence: TGTGCCAGCGGACAGGGGTTGGATGGCTACACCTTC. The V and J genes are TRBV25-1 and TRBJ1-2; 9 nucleotides agree with TRBD1. V was pared by 8 bases and J by 6 bases, with 4 bases of the junction left unmatched. The CDR3 has 12 amino acids. From germline, CDR1 is MGHDK and CDR2 SYGVNS.

The V and J genes are TRBV2 and TRBJ2-2, with TRBD1 as a possible D gene (6 bases). The V gene's germline CDR1 is SNHLY and CDR2 FYNNEI. V was clipped by 5 bases and J by 4 bases, with 11 bases between them. The CDR3 consists of 14 residues. Here the CDR3 DNA reads TGTGCCAGCAGTCAGGACAGATTCACCGGGGAGCTGTTTTTT. Protein: CASSQDRFTGELFF.

About this clone itself: The same CDR3 arises from other DNA sequences in this sample as well. The chain employs TRBV10-3 and TRBJ1-2; the D gene is possibly TRBD1 (6 bases). Germline assignment: CDR1 ENHRY and CDR2 SYGVKD. This CDR3 comprises 14 residues. Trimming removed 8 bases at V and 8 bases at J, with 21 bases between. CDR3 in amino acids: CAIADTGQGYGYTF. The CDR3 DNA follows: TGTGCCATCGCAGACACGGGACAAGGGTACGGCTACACCTTC.

The rearrangement links TRBV30 to TRBJ2-2, with D possibly being TRBD1 (6 bases). V was clipped by 3 bases and J by 1 base, with 15 bases between them. This CDR3 region has 16 residues. Germline CDR1 GTSNPN, CDR2 SVGIG (reference sequence). The CDR3 DNA sequence: TGTGCCTGGAGGGACCTTGGACAGATGAACACCGGGGAGCTGTTTTTT. This codes for CAWRDLGQMNTGELFF.

The gene calls are TRBV11-3 and TRBJ2-3, with no clear D. CDR1 SGHNT and CDR2 YENEEA come from the germline V gene. The CDR3 runs 13 residues. Trimming took 0 bases from V and 6 from J, leaving 7 bases between them. CDR3 residues: CASSLDQVDTQYF. CDR3 nucleotide sequence: TGTGCCAGCAGCTTAGATCAGGTGGATACGCAGTATTTT.

This chain connects TRBV10-3 to TRBJ2-7; 10 bases line up with TRBD1. Germline V gene data show CDR1 as ENHRY and CDR2 as SYGVKD. This CDR3 comprises 14 residues. Trimming at V came to 7 bases and at J to 6 bases, leaving 9 bases not matched to a gene. CDR3 loop: CAINSGTGVSEQYF. CDR3 nucleotides: TGTGCCATCAACTCCGGGACAGGGGTTTCCGAGCAGTACTTC.

The rearrangement joins TRBV14 to TRBJ2-7; possible D gene TRBD1, 6 bases. The CDR3 is 15 residues long. Per germline, CDR1 SGHDN and CDR2 FVKESK. With 1 base removed from V and 2 bases from J, the gap between germline ends came to 12 bases. CDR3 region: CASSQVMTGTYEQYF. In DNA form, the CDR3 reads TGTGCCAGCAGCCAAGTAATGACAGGTACCTACGAGCAGTACTTC.

The J gene is TRBJ2-1, the V gene TRBV6-1; a weak D match, TRBD1 (6 bases). This CDR3 spans 13 amino acids. Trimming cost V 6 bases and J 6 bases, with 12 bases left between them. Germline V lookup: CDR1 MNHNS, CDR2 SASEGT. The CDR3 protein is CASRKPGVNEQFF. In nucleotides, the CDR3 is TGTGCCAGCAGAAAACCAGGGGTCAATGAGCAGTTCTTC.

This clone was seen just once. The chain carries TRBV6-5 and TRBJ2-4, with D possibly TRBD1 on 6 matching bases. The germline CDR1 and CDR2 sequences are MNHEY and SVGAGI. The V end was cut by 5 bases, the J end by 2 bases, with 7 bases between. There are 13 residues in the CDR3. Here the CDR3 reads CASSTGPKNIQYF. In DNA form, the CDR3 reads TGTGCCAGCAGTACAGGGCCCAAAAACATTCAGTACTTC.

The V and J genes are TRBV19 and TRBJ1-5; a weak D match, TRBD1 (5 bases). The CDR3 totals 17 residues. V was pared by 3 bases and J by 2 bases, with 17 bases between. CDR1 and CDR2 from the germline V gene are LNHDA and SQIVND (reference sequence). The CDR3 region is CASSIEVGAKGNQPQHF. The CDR3 DNA reads as TGTGCCAGTAGTATTGAAGTAGGGGCGAAGGGCAATCAGCCCCAGCATTTT.